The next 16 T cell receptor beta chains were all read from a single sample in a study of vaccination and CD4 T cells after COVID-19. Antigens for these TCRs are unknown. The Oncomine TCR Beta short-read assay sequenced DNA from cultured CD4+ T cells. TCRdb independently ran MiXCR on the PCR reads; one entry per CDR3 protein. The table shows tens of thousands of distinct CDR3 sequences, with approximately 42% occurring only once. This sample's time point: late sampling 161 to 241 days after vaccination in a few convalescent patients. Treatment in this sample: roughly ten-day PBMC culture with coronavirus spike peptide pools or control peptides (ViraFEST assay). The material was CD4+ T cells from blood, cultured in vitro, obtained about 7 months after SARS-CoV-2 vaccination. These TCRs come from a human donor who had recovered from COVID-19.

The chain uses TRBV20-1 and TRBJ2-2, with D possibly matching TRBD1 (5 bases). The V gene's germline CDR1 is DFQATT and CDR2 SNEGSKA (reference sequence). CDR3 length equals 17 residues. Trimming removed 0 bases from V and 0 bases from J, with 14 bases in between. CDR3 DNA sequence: TGCAGTGCTAGAGATCTAAGGACACAACCGAACACCGGGGAGCTGTTTTTT. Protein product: CSARDLRTQPNTGELFF.

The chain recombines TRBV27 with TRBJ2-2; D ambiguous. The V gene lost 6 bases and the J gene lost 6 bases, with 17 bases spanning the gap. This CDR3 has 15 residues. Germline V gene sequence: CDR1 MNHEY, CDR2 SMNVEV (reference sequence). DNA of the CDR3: TGTGCCAGCAGCCGGGCAGTCTCCGTGGCCGGGGAGCTGTTTTTT. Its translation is CASSRAVSVAGELFF.

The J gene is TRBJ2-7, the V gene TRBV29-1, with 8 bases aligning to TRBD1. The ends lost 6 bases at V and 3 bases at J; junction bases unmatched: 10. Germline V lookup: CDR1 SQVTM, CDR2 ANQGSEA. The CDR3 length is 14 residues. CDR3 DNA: TGCAGCGTAAAAGAGACAGGGGTCATCTACGAGCAGTACTTC. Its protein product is CSVKETGVIYEQYF.

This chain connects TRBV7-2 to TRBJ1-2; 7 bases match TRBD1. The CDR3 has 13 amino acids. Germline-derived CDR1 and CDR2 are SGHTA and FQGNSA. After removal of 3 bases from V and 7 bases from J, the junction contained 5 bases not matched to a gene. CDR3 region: CASSLGQTPGYTF. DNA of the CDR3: TGTGCCAGCAGCTTGGGACAGACCCCTGGCTACACCTTC.

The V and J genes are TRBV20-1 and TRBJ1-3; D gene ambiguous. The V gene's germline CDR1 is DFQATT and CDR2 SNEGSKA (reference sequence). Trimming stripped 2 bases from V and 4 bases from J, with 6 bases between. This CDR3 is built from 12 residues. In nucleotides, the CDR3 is TGCAGTGCTAGATTTAGCGGAAACACCATATATTTT. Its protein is CSARFSGNTIYF.

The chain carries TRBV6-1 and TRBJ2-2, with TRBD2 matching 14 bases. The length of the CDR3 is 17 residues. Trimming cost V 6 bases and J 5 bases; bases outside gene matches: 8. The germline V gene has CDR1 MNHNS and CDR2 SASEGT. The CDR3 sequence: CASRGTSGSFWTGELFF. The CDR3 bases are TGTGCCAGCAGAGGGACTAGCGGGAGTTTTTGGACCGGGGAGCTGTTTTTT.

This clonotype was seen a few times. CDR3 sequence (DNA): TGTGCCAGCAGTACTGGACTAGCGGGCACAGAGACCCAGTACTTC. Its translation: CASSTGLAGTETQYF. This sequence joins TRBV2 and TRBJ2-5; 11 bases agree with TRBD2. The junction had 6 bases not matched to a gene; V was cut back by 5 bases and J by 4 bases. Germline assignment: CDR1 SNHLY and CDR2 FYNNEI. CDR3 length equals 15 residues.

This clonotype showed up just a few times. The CDR3 protein is CSARGDFLAGASDTQYF. CDR3 DNA sequence: TGCAGTGCTAGGGGGGACTTTCTAGCGGGAGCCTCAGATACGCAGTATTTT. This chain links TRBV20-1 with TRBJ2-3; 10 bases agree with TRBD2. The V segment lost 3 bases and the J segment 4 bases; nucleotides outside the gene matches: 13. Germline CDR1 and CDR2: DFQATT and SNEGSKA (reference sequence). This CDR3 contains 17 residues.

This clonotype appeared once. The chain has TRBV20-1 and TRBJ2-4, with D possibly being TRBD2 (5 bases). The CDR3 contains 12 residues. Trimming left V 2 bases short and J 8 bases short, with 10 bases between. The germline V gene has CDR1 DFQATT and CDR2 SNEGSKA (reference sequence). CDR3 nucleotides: TGCAGTGCTAGACCTGAGGGATACATTCAGTACTTC. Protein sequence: CSARPEGYIQYF.

The CDR3 bases are TGTGCCACCAGCAGAGTTCGGACCAATGTCGATGAGCAGTTCTTC. Amino acid sequence: CATSRVRTNVDEQFF. This rearrangement joins TRBV15 to TRBJ2-1, with no clear D. V lost 1 base, J lost 8 bases, and 15 bases lay in between. The CDR3 is 15 residues long. Germline values: CDR1 LNHNV, CDR2 YYDKDF (reference sequence).

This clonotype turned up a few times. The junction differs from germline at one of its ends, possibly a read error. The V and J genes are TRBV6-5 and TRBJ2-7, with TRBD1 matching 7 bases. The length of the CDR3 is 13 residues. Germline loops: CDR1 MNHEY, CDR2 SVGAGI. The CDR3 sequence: CVSSLVDRAEQYF. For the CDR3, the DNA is TGTGTCAGCAGTTTGGTTGACAGGGCCGAGCAGTACTTC.

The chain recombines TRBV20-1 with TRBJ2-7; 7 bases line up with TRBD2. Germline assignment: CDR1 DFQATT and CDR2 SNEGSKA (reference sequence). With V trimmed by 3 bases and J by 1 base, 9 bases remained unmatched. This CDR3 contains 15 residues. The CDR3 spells CSARAGGRLSYEQYF. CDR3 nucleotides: TGCAGTGCTAGGGCCGGCGGGAGATTGTCCTACGAGCAGTACTTC.

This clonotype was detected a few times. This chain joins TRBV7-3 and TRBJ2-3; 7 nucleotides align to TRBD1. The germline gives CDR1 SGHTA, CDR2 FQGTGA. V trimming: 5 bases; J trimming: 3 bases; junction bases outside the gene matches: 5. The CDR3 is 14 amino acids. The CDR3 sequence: CASSPEQGTDTQYF. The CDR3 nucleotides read TGTGCCAGCAGCCCTGAACAGGGGACAGATACGCAGTATTTT.

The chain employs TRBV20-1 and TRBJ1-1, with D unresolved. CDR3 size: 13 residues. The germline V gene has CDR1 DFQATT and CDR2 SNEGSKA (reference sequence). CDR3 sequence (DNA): TGCAGGCCGCGCATCCGTGGGAGCACTGAAGCTTTCTTT. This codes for CRPRIRGSTEAFF.

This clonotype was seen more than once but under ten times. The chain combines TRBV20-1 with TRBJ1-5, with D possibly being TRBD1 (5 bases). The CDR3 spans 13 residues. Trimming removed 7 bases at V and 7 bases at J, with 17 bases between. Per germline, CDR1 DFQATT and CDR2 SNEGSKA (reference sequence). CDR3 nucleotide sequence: TGCAGTGGGGGGGTTGGGGTTGACCAGCCCCAGCATTTT. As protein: CSGGVGVDQPQHF.

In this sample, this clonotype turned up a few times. CDR3 coding DNA: TGTGCCAGCAGTTTATGGCGGGGGGCTAACTATGGCTACACCTTC. This sequence encodes CASSLWRGANYGYTF. The chain combines TRBV28 with TRBJ1-2; tentatively, D is TRBD1 (5 bases). Looked up from germline, CDR1 is MDHEN and CDR2 is SYDVKM. This CDR3 comprises 15 residues. V was shortened by 0 bases and J by 0 bases, with 8 bases between the two germline ends.